The table lists the clone carrying this T cell receptor (beta chain) with many counts. TCRdb recomputed calls from the reads with MiXCR, one row per CDR3 protein. The repertoire holds 200,000 to 300,000 distinct CDR3 sequences, with roughly 26% as singletons. The data stem from a study of kidney transplant recipient with SARS-CoV-2 infection. Germline V CDR1 and CDR2: LNHDA, SQIVND (reference sequence). The CDR3 covers 14 residues. V dropped 5 bases and J dropped 3 bases, with 14 bases sitting between them. The sequence derives from a male patient in his 30s who had COVID-19 and was a kidney transplant recipient. Part of the T cells may come from the graft donor. The source was a blood sample, collected at baseline and on approximately day 120 from a kidney transplant recipient. This chain uses TRBV19 with TRBJ2-7; D gene unclear. Written as DNA, the CDR3 is TGTGCCAGTAGTGTCGGGCCTAGGCTCTACGAGCAGTACTTC. It encodes CASSVGPRLYEQYF.